Given below is one T cell receptor (beta chain) in context. This table comes from immunoSEQ multiplex PCR, and its TCRdb copy is limited to in-frame clones, with some not included. The repertoire has approximately 300,000 clones, around 89% of them found once; the top ten carry 3.5% to 4.5%. Germline values: CDR1 LGHDT, CDR2 YNNKEL (reference sequence). The CDR3 totals 15 residues. V was cut by 4 bases and J by 7 bases, with 17 bases left in between. This specimen belongs to a study of blood T cell repertoires in COVID-19. Study-wide context: Sample material is recorded as cDNA or gDNA derived from T cells, B-cell-depleted T cells, or PBMCs.

The sample was peripheral blood. This TCR derives from a woman aged 40 to 49 with acute or convalescent COVID-19. V usage is TRBV3-1 (or the pseudogene TRBV3-2) and J usage is TRBJ1-5, with a possible D match to TRBD1 (5 bases). The CDR3 sequence: CASSRMGPPVQPQHF. The CDR3 DNA sequence: TGTGCCAGCAGCCGGATGGGGCCCCCGGTCCAGCCCCAGCATTTT.